This T cell receptor (beta chain) appears in the sequencing data of a study of blood T cells in healthy people across ages. Together with a sample-barcoded 5' primer, a J-beta primer mix was included in a second PCR lasting about 7 to 11 cycles. Each of the cDNA molecules was tagged by a template-switch adaptor with 12 random nucleotides. Using its own MiXCR run on the 5' RACE reads, TCRdb lists one record per CDR3 protein. The sample holds roughly 860,000 distinct CDR3 sequences; less than 80% are singletons and the top ten take around 30%. Germline V CDR1 and CDR2: SGHTA, FQGNSA. This CDR3 region has 17 residues. In regard to this clonotype: What it binds is not known.

General study findings and limits: Naive and antigen-experienced cells could not be conclusively compared, given unsorted PBMCs.

Total RNA was extracted at no less than 5 micrograms per sample. This chain uses TRBV7-2 with TRBJ2-5; 7 positions match TRBD2. Gene TRBJ2-7 matches the end of the DNA better, so the J call may be wrong. The sample comprised blood. This clonotype originated in a man aged 30 to 39 in good health. DNA of the CDR3: TGTGCCAGCAGCTTCTTGACCAGCGGGGCGAACCCCTACGAGCAGTACTTC. It translates to CASSFLTSGANPYEQYF.